The rows below give T cell receptor beta chains drawn from one sample of a study of beta chain features in type 1 diabetes. The data were produced by immunoSEQ multiplex PCR, yet TCRdb's version contains in-frame clones alone and is incomplete. Here the sample spans about 300,000 clones, roughly 14% being singletons. The sample was naive CD4+ T cells from blood. The receptors shown here come from a woman aged 18-29 years with type 1 diabetes. Both conserved end residues are part of each CDR3. The D gene is left open where the match is weak. Only part of the rows carry a size: once, few, many, or a class if the clone is expanded.

v_call: TRBV27; clone_size: .; d_call: .; j_call: TRBJ1-2; cdr3_aa: CASSPLTALYGYTF; cdr3_nt: TGTGCCAGCAGTCCACTGACAGCTCTCTATGGCTACACCTTC
v_call: TRBV25-1; clone_size: .; d_call: .; j_call: TRBJ2-3; cdr3_aa: CASSLGAPSTDTQYF; cdr3_nt: TGTGCCAGCAGTCTGGGCGCCCCTAGCACAGATACGCAGTATTTT
v_call: TRBV5-4; clone_size: .; d_call: TRBD2; j_call: TRBJ2-2; cdr3_aa: CASSQTSGSTTGELFF; cdr3_nt: TGTGCCAGCAGCCAGACTAGCGGGAGTACCACCGGGGAGCTGTTTTTT
v_call: TRBV29-1; clone_size: .; d_call: .; j_call: TRBJ1-2; cdr3_aa: CSAWTEDYYGYTF; cdr3_nt: TGCAGCGCCTGGACAGAGGACTACTATGGCTACACCTTC
v_call: TRBV7-2; clone_size: .; d_call: .; j_call: TRBJ2-7; cdr3_aa: CASSPWSHPLNYEQYF; cdr3_nt: TGTGCCAGCAGCCCTTGGTCCCACCCACTAAACTACGAGCAGTACTTC
v_call: TRBV7-8; clone_size: .; d_call: TRBD1; j_call: TRBJ2-7; cdr3_aa: CASSRTGGEGYF; cdr3_nt: TGTGCCAGCAGCCGTACAGGGGGCGAAGGGTACTTC
v_call: TRBV30; clone_size: .; d_call: TRBD1; j_call: TRBJ1-2; cdr3_aa: CAWSPGQHYGYTF; cdr3_nt: TGTGCCTGGAGTCCGGGACAGCACTATGGCTACACCTTC
v_call: TRBV6-1; clone_size: .; d_call: .; j_call: TRBJ1-2; cdr3_aa: CASTVANYGYTF; cdr3_nt: TGTGCCAGCACGGTAGCTAACTATGGCTACACCTTC
v_call: TRBV27; clone_size: .; d_call: TRBD2; j_call: TRBJ2-1; cdr3_aa: CASSPYSGKSSYNEQFF; cdr3_nt: TGTGCCAGCAGTCCCTATAGCGGGAAGAGCTCCTACAATGAGCAGTTCTTC
v_call: TRBV5-1; clone_size: few; d_call: TRBD2; j_call: TRBJ2-1; cdr3_aa: CASSPGLAGDHGGNEQFF; cdr3_nt: TGCGCCAGCAGCCCGGGACTAGCGGGAGACCATGGGGGGAATGAGCAGTTCTTC
v_call: TRBV30; clone_size: .; d_call: .; j_call: TRBJ1-3; cdr3_aa: CAWTGAGNTIYF; cdr3_nt: TGTGCCTGGACAGGGGCTGGAAACACCATATATTTT
v_call: TRBV29-1; clone_size: .; d_call: TRBD2; j_call: TRBJ2-1; cdr3_aa: CSVAISGSSGEQFF; cdr3_nt: TGCAGCGTTGCGATTAGCGGGAGTTCCGGTGAGCAGTTCTTC
v_call: TRBV19; clone_size: .; d_call: .; j_call: TRBJ1-5; cdr3_aa: CASSLETARQPQHF; cdr3_nt: TGTGCCAGTAGTTTAGAGACTGCAAGGCAGCCCCAGCATTTT
v_call: TRBV5-1; clone_size: once; d_call: .; j_call: TRBJ2-3; cdr3_aa: CASSPPTGLNTDTQYF; cdr3_nt: TGCGCCAGCAGCCCCCCAACTGGGCTTAACACAGATACGCAGTATTTT
v_call: TRBV4-1; clone_size: .; d_call: TRBD1; j_call: TRBJ1-5; cdr3_aa: CASSHPRDRVTQPQHF; cdr3_nt: TGCGCCAGCAGCCACCCCCGGGACAGGGTTACTCAGCCCCAGCATTTT
v_call: TRBV29-1; clone_size: few; d_call: TRBD2; j_call: TRBJ2-1; cdr3_aa: CSGLAGIYNEQFF; cdr3_nt: TGCAGCGGTCTAGCGGGTATCTACAATGAGCAGTTCTTC
v_call: TRBV29-1; clone_size: few; d_call: TRBD1; j_call: TRBJ2-7; cdr3_aa: CSSQRGTGGSYEQYF; cdr3_nt: TGCAGCTCCCAAAGGGGGACAGGCGGATCCTACGAGCAGTACTTC
v_call: TRBV30; clone_size: few; d_call: .; j_call: TRBJ2-7; cdr3_aa: CAWSVGSSFSREQYF; cdr3_nt: TGTGCCTGGAGTGTGGGTTCTAGCTTCTCTCGCGAGCAGTACTTC
v_call: TRBV5-6; clone_size: .; d_call: .; j_call: TRBJ1-1; cdr3_aa: CASSQNTEAFF; cdr3_nt: TGTGCCAGCAGCCAAAACACTGAAGCTTTCTTT
v_call: TRBV10-3; clone_size: few; d_call: TRBD1; j_call: TRBJ2-6; cdr3_aa: CAIESNRGPKQSGANVLTF; cdr3_nt: TGTGCCATCGAGAGCAACAGGGGGCCAAAGCAGTCTGGGGCCAACGTCCTGACTTTC
v_call: TRBV27; clone_size: few; d_call: .; j_call: TRBJ2-3; cdr3_aa: CASTNPGRGDTQYF; cdr3_nt: TGTGCCAGTACTAATCCAGGGCGTGGGGATACGCAGTATTTT
v_call: TRBV4-3; clone_size: many; d_call: .; j_call: TRBJ1-1; cdr3_aa: CASSQGRRAFF; cdr3_nt: TGCGCCAGCAGCCAAGGGAGGAGGGCTTTCTTT
v_call: TRBV5-4; clone_size: .; d_call: .; j_call: TRBJ1-4; cdr3_aa: CASSWKGEGDEKLFF; cdr3_nt: TGTGCCAGCAGCTGGAAGGGGGAAGGGGATGAAAAACTGTTTTTT
v_call: TRBV5-1; clone_size: few; d_call: .; j_call: TRBJ2-1; cdr3_aa: CASSQGSSYNEQFF; cdr3_nt: TGCGCCAGCAGCCAGGGGAGCTCCTACAATGAGCAGTTCTTC
v_call: TRBV25-1; clone_size: few; d_call: TRBD2; j_call: TRBJ2-5; cdr3_aa: CASRGLAGAVTQYF; cdr3_nt: TGTGCCAGCAGGGGACTAGCGGGAGCCGTGACCCAGTACTTC
v_call: TRBV5-1; clone_size: .; d_call: .; j_call: TRBJ2-3; cdr3_aa: CASSLAEALHTDTQYF; cdr3_nt: TGCGCCAGCAGCTTGGCAGAGGCCCTTCACACAGATACGCAGTATTTT
v_call: TRBV30; clone_size: few; d_call: .; j_call: TRBJ1-1; cdr3_aa: CAWTAAVGTEAFF; cdr3_nt: TGTGCCTGGACCGCCGCGGTGGGCACTGAAGCTTTCTTT
v_call: TRBV4-3; clone_size: few; d_call: TRBD1; j_call: TRBJ2-2; cdr3_aa: CASSRDSSTGELFF; cdr3_nt: TGCGCCAGCAGCCGGGACAGCTCCACCGGGGAGCTGTTTTTT
v_call: TRBV15; clone_size: .; d_call: .; j_call: TRBJ2-1; cdr3_aa: CATSFYQISYNEQFF; cdr3_nt: TGTGCCACCAGCTTCTACCAAATCTCCTACAATGAGCAGTTCTTC
v_call: TRBV5-1; clone_size: .; d_call: TRBD1; j_call: TRBJ1-2; cdr3_aa: CASSSSGTGKYGYTF; cdr3_nt: TGCGCCAGCAGCTCCTCCGGGACAGGGAAGTATGGCTACACCTTC
v_call: TRBV10-1; clone_size: .; d_call: TRBD1; j_call: TRBJ2-1; cdr3_aa: CASRPWDRSSYNEQFF; cdr3_nt: TGCGCCAGCAGGCCGTGGGACAGAAGCTCCTACAATGAGCAGTTCTTC
v_call: TRBV2; clone_size: .; d_call: .; j_call: TRBJ2-7; cdr3_aa: CASRAFYEQYF; cdr3_nt: TGTGCCAGCAGAGCCTTCTACGAGCAGTACTTC
v_call: TRBV12-5; clone_size: .; d_call: .; j_call: TRBJ2-3; cdr3_aa: CASGRTTFTDTQYF; cdr3_nt: TGTGCTAGTGGCCGTACTACCTTCACAGATACGCAGTATTTT
v_call: TRBV4-3; clone_size: few; d_call: TRBD2; j_call: TRBJ2-1; cdr3_aa: CASSQDVGTSGRAFHNEQFF; cdr3_nt: TGCGCCAGCAGCCAAGATGTTGGGACTAGCGGGAGGGCCTTTCACAATGAGCAGTTCTTC
v_call: TRBV19; clone_size: few; d_call: .; j_call: TRBJ2-1; cdr3_aa: CASNSRGGSYNEQFF; cdr3_nt: TGTGCCAGTAATTCGAGAGGGGGCTCCTACAATGAGCAGTTCTTC
v_call: TRBV9; clone_size: few; d_call: .; j_call: TRBJ1-1; cdr3_aa: CASSSTGGDGNTEAFF; cdr3_nt: TGTGCCAGCAGCTCGACTGGGGGGGACGGGAACACTGAAGCTTTCTTT
v_call: TRBV4-3; clone_size: few; d_call: .; j_call: TRBJ1-2; cdr3_aa: CASSQARGDRTNYGYTF; cdr3_nt: TGCGCCAGCAGCCAAGCGAGAGGCGACAGGACTAACTATGGCTACACCTTC